Following are 5 T cell receptor beta chains from one sample sequenced in a study of blood T cell repertoires in COVID-19. Generated by immunoSEQ multiplex PCR, the TCRdb table keeps only in-frame clones and is missing some. The sample includes roughly 220,000 clones, almost 90% of them seen just once. The sequencing input was PBMCs or T cells enriched from blood (not recorded which). The receptors were gathered from a woman aged 45-65 years with acute COVID-19.

The chain uses TRBV19 and TRBJ1-1, with 9 bases aligning to TRBD1. CDR1 and CDR2 (germline): LNHDA, SQIVND (reference sequence). V was pared by 5 bases and J by 5 bases, with 6 bases of the junction left unmatched. This CDR3 spans 14 amino acids. CDR3 sequence: CASSPGQGKTEAFF. DNA of the CDR3: TGTGCCAGTAGTCCGGGACAGGGAAAGACTGAAGCTTTCTTT.

This chain connects TRBV27 to TRBJ1-5; TRBD1 matches at 7 bases. Trimming removed 6 bases from V and 2 bases from J; junction bases left unmatched: 4. CDR1 MNHEY and CDR2 SMNVEV come from the germline V gene (reference sequence). The CDR3 covers 14 residues. As DNA, the CDR3 is TGTGCCAGCAGAATAGGGACAGGCAATCAGCCCCAGCATTTT. Protein: CASRIGTGNQPQHF.

The chain has TRBV29-1 and TRBJ2-1, with 8 bases that match TRBD2. Germline V gene sequence: CDR1 SQVTM, CDR2 ANQGSEA. The CDR3 spans 15 residues. With V trimmed by 6 bases and J by 3 bases, 10 bases remained unmatched. The CDR3 spells CSVGGREGRYNEQFF. CDR3 bases: TGCAGCGTCGGGGGTCGGGAGGGCCGCTACAATGAGCAGTTCTTC.

The V and J genes are TRBV5-1 and TRBJ2-7; tentative D call: TRBD2 (6 bases). Germline CDR1 reads SGHRS; CDR2 reads YFSETQ. This CDR3 spans 16 amino acids. V was cut by 5 bases and J by 2 bases, with 20 bases left in between. This chain's CDR3 is CASRLWTTPSTYEQYF. CDR3 in DNA: TGCGCCAGCAGGCTTTGGACTACACCGAGTACCTACGAGCAGTACTTC.

The V gene is TRBV28, the J gene TRBJ1-5; D is uncertain. The CDR3 sequence is 14 residues long. Germline lookup yields CDR1 MDHEN and CDR2 SYDVKM. Trimming pared 1 base from V and 3 bases from J, leaving 7 bases between. The CDR3 protein is CASSLLAVNQPQHF. CDR3 DNA sequence: TGTGCCAGCAGTTTATTGGCAGTCAATCAGCCCCAGCATTTT.